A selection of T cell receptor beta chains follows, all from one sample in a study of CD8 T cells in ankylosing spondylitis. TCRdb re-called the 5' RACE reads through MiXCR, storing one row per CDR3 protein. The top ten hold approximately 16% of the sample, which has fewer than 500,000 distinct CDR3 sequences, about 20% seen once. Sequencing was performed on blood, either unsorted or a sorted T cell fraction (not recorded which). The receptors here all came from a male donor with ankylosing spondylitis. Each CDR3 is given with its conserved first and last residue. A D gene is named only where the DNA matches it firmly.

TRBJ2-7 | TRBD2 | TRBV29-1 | CSVEVSPGLAGYEQYF
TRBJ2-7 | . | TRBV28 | CAIVSRGAYEQYF
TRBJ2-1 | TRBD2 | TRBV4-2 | CASSQPGLAYNEQFF
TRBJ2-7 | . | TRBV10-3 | CAISGQTYEQYF
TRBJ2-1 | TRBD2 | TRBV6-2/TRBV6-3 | CASSKDTSGRDEQFF
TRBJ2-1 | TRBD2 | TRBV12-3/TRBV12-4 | CASIPFSGKSYNEQFF
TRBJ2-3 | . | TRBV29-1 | CSVEEMGGVGDTQYF
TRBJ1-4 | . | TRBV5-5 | CASSLQQAGTNEKLFF
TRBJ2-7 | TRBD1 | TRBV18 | CASSLQTGFHEQYF
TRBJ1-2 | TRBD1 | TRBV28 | CASSGQGPGYTF
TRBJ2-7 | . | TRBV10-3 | CAIREDGSYEQYF
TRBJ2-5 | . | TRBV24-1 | CATSESGTVKETQYF
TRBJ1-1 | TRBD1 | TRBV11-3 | CASNTRDRNTEAFF
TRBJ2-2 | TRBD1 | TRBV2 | CASSEQGANTGELFF
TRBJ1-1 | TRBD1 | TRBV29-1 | CSGGDRGVRLEAFF
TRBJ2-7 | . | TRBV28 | CAILGTPRGEQYF
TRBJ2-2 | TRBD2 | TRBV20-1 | CSATQGLAARTGELFF
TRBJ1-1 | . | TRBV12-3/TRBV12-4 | CASRESGNTEAFF
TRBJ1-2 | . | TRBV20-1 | CSASIGGGYGYTF
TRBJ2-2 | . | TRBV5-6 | CASRSSQNTGELFF
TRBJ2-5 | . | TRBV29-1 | CSGGTRSSWTQYF
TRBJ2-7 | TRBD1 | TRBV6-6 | CASSYGTGAEQYF
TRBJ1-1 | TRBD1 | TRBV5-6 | CASSNRDRGLNTEAFF
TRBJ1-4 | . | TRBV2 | CASIRGRNEKLFF
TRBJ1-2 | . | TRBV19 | CASSTMMRTDGYTF
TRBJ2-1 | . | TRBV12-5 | CASGSAPRWVGNEQFF
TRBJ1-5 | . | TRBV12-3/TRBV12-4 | CASSFGQIDQPQHF
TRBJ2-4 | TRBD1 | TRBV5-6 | CASSGGDRGVAKNIQYF
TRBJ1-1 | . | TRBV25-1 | CASSEGVGEGTEAFF
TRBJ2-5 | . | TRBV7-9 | CASSSSGTQETQYF
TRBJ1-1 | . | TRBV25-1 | CASSELGVTEAFF
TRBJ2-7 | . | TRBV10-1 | CASSDEGYEQYF
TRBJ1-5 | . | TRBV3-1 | CASSQDPGDSNQPQHF
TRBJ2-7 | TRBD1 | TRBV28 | CASISTGGEQYF
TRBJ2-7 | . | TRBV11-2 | CASSSVGPVFDEQYF
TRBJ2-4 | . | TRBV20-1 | CSARAPGDIQYF
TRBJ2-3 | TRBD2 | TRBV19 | CASSSPFAGGKEDTQYF
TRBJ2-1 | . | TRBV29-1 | CSVETSAYNEQFF
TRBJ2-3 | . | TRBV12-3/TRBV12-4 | CASSPRGSTDTQYF
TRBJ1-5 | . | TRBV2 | CASSEGGLDNQPQHF
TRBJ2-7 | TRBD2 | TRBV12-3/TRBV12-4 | CASSISGRASYEQYF
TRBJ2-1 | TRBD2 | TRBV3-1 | CASSRSGRANDEQFF
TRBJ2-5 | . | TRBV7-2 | CASSPERLVDGRETQYF
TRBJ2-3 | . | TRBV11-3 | CASSSGVAGSTDTQYF
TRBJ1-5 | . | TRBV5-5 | CASSSLFGDGVQPQHF
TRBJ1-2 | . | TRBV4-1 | CASSQGQIENYGYTF
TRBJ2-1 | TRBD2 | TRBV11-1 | CASSLGLYRTRSYNEQFF
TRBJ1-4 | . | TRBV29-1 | CSAAFATNEKLFF
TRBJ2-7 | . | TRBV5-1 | CASSLTDPSYEQYF
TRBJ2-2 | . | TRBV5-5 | CASSLLVMGLRTGELFF
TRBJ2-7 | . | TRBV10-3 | CAISVAGSLPYEQYF
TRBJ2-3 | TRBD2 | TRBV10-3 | CAISPLAGGPDTQYF
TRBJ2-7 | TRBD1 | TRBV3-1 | CASSQGTGARYEQYF
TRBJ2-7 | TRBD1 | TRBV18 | CASSPRGQGDYEQYF
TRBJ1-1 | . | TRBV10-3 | CAISERRTAAFF